This is a list of T cell receptor beta chains from one sample in a study of tumor-infiltrating lymphocytes in primary liver carcinoma. Using its own MiXCR run on the multiplex PCR reads, TCRdb lists one record per CDR3 protein. This repertoire shows hundreds of thousands of distinct CDR3 sequences, less than 75% found once; its top ten account for 9% to 10%. Sequenced material: peripheral blood. All receptors come from a man aged 35-49 years with primary liver carcinoma and hepatitis B virus infection. CDR3s include the opening cysteine and the closing phenylalanine or tryptophan. Fields, in order: V gene, CDR3 length, D gene, J gene, clone size, CDR3 protein, CDR3 DNA. D genes are given only for firm matches. Expanded clones get a size class; other rows say once, few or many, or leave the size out.

>TRBV19|14|-|TRBJ2-1|-
CASSPGTAGNEQFF
TGTGCCAGTAGTCCTGGGACAGCGGGAAATGAGCAGTTCTTC
>TRBV28|18|TRBD1|TRBJ2-5|-
CASSSPEGQGFRSQTQYF
TGTGCCAGCAGTTCACCTGAGGGACAGGGTTTTCGTTCCCAGACCCAGTACTTC
>TRBV9|16|TRBD2|TRBJ2-1|-
CASSVAGGLSYNEQFF
TGTGCCAGCAGCGTTGCGGGAGGCCTCTCCTACAATGAGCAGTTCTTC
>TRBV6-5|14|-|TRBJ1-1|many
CASSYSSGHTEAFF
TGTGCCAGCAGTTACTCGTCCGGTCACACTGAAGCTTTCTTT
>TRBV11-2|18|TRBD2|TRBJ2-5|once
CASSLDPCGSDWEETRYF
TGTGCCAGCAGCTTAGATCCCTGCGGGAGCGATTGGGAAGAGACCCGGTACTTC
>TRBV10-3|16|-|TRBJ1-3|-
CAINTTGHKNGNTIYF
TGTGCCATCAATACCACGGGACATAAGAACGGAAACACCATATATTTT
>TRBV6-6|12|-|TRBJ2-7|many
CASSETSSSQYF
TGTGCCAGCAGCGAAACTAGTTCGAGCCAGTACTTC
>TRBV4-2|17|-|TRBJ2-3|few
CASSRSSSQTLTVTQYF
TGTGCCAGCAGCCGATCTTCTAGTCAAACCCTCACAGTTACGCAGTATTTT
>TRBV14|16|-|TRBJ2-5|-
CVSSRAATPIQETQYF
TGTGTCAGCAGCCGCGCAGCGACACCAATCCAAGAGACCCAGTACTTC
>TRBV20-1|8|-|TRBJ2-7|-
CSSYEQYF
TGCAGCTCCTACGAGCAGTACTTC
>TRBV6-5|15|TRBD2|TRBJ2-7|many
CASSPQAGRTYEQYF
TGTGCCAGCAGCCCCCAAGCGGGACGAACCTACGAGCAGTACTTC
>TRBV6-6|18|TRBD1|TRBJ2-4|-
CASSYGDRRLSAKNIHYF
TGTGCCAGCAGTTACGGGGACAGGAGGCTATCAGCCAAAAACATTCATTACTTC
>TRBV2|14|-|TRBJ2-7|-
CASSEEDYSYEQYF
TGTGCCAGCAGTGAAGAGGACTACTCCTACGAGCAGTACTTC
>TRBV4-3|15|-|TRBJ1-5|-
CASSRGRGTTDTQHF
TGCGCCAGCAGCCGAGGGAGGGGAACCACAGATACGCAGCATTTT
>TRBV28|12|-|TRBJ1-1|-
CASTEGYTEAFF
TGTGCCAGCACGGAGGGCTACACTGAAGCTTTCTTT
>TRBV5-4|16|TRBD1|TRBJ2-1|many
CASSRSGTGRDNEQFF
TGTGCCAGCAGCCGTTCCGGGACAGGGCGGGACAATGAGCAGTTCTTC
>TRBV5-4|20|-|TRBJ2-3|once
CASNQTGTSGGWGSTDTQYF
TGTGCCAGCAACCAAACAGGAACTAGTGGGGGATGGGGTAGCACAGATACGCAGTATTTT
>TRBV14|18|-|TRBJ2-7|-
CPSSQEAGREKSSYEQYF
TGTCCCAGCAGCCAAGAGGCCGGGCGGGAAAAAAGCTCCTACGAGCAGTACTTC
>TRBV29-1|12|-|TRBJ2-2|-
CRVQKQTRELFF
TGCAGAGTTCAGAAGCAGACCCGGGAGCTGTTTTTT
>TRBV4-3|15|TRBD1|TRBJ2-7|-
CASSQLTGGLLEQYF
TGCGCCAGCAGCCAGTTAACAGGGGGTCTTTTGGAGCAGTATTTC
>TRBV11-2|16|TRBD2|TRBJ2-1|-
CASSLGRGHSYNEQFF
TGTGCTAGCAGCTTAGGGAGGGGCCATTCCTACAATGAGCAGTTCTTC
>TRBV30|13|-|TRBJ1-1|few
CAWSQGPNTEAFF
TGTGCCTGGAGTCAGGGGCCGAACACTGAAGCTTTCTTT
>TRBV5-4|15|TRBD2|TRBJ2-7|-
CASSKTGGVDYEQYF
TGTGCCAGCAGCAAAACGGGGGGGGTCGACTACGAGCAGTACTTC
>TRBV4-1|17|-|TRBJ1-2|-
CTSSQATPRGDAAYNIF
TGCACCAGCAGCCAAGCCACCCCCCGAGGAGACGCCGCGTATAACATCTTC
>TRBV11-2|12|-|TRBJ1-1|once
CASRPGVSEALF
TGTGCCAGCCGCCCTGGGGTTTCTGAAGCTTTATTT
>TRBV29-1|13|-|TRBJ2-5|many
CSVVEGGAETQYF
TGCAGCGTTGTCGAGGGGGGCGCGGAGACCCAGTACTTC
>TRBV28|14|-|TRBJ1-1|-
CASSLIGGVKKAFF
TGTGCCAGCAGTTTAATCGGAGGGGTGAAAAAAGCTTTCTTT
>TRBV29-1|12|-|TRBJ2-7|many
CSATREAYEQYF
TGCAGCGCCACTAGGGAGGCTTACGAGCAGTACTTC
>TRBV6-2/TRBV6-3|12|TRBD1|TRBJ2-7|-
CAGADRVYEQYF
TGTGCCGGCGCCGACAGGGTCTACGAGCAGTACTTC
>TRBV11-2|14|TRBD1|TRBJ1-1|-
CAGSYGQGYTEAFF
TGTGCCGGCAGCTACGGACAGGGTTACACTGAAGCTTTCTTT
>TRBV29-1|12|-|TRBJ2-1|once
CSSQRAYNEQSF
TGCAGCTCGCAGAGAGCCTACAATGAGCAGTCCTTC
>TRBV6-1|14|-|TRBJ2-5|few
CASSEVEGLETQYF
TGTGCCAGCAGTGAAGTTGAGGGTCTAGAGACCCAGTACTTC
>TRBV4-3|17|-|TRBJ2-7|-
CPSSLVFRDGTSYEQYF
TGCCCCAGCAGCCTCGTCTTCCGGGACGGAACATCCTACGAGCAGTACTTC
>TRBV10-3|16|-|TRBJ2-7|-
CAISSGIVGEGGEQYF
TGTGCCATCAGTTCGGGAATAGTGGGAGAAGGTGGCGAGCAGTACTTC
>TRBV5-6|15|-|TRBJ2-5|many
CASSTLQGNGETQYF
TGTGCCAGCAGCACCCTGCAGGGGAACGGGGAGACCCAGTACTTC
>TRBV11-3|12|-|TRBJ2-1|many
CASADRGNEQFF
TGTGCCAGCGCCGATCGAGGTAATGAGCAGTTCTTC
>TRBV11-1|14|TRBD2|TRBJ2-7|-
CASSPLWRGDEQYF
TGTGCCAGTAGCCCGCTATGGCGGGGGGACGAGCAGTACTTC